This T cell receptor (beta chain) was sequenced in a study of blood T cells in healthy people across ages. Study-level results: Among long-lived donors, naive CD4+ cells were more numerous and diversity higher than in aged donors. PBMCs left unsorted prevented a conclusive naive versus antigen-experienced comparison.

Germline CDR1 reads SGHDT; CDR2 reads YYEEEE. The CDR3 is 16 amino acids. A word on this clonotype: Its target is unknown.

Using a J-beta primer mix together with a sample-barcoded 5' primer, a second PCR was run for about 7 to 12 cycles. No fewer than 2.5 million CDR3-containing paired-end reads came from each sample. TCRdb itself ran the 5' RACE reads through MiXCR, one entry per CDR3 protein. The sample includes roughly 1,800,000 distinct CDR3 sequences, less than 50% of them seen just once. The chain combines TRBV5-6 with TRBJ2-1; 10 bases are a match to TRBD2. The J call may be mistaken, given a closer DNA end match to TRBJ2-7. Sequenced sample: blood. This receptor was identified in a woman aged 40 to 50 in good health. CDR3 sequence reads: CASSLERGGDYNEQYF. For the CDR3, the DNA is TGTGCCAGCAGCTTGGAGCGGGGGGGCGACTACAATGAGCAGTACTTC.